The 14 T cell receptor beta chains given below trace back to one sample, sequenced in a study of blood T cell repertoires in COVID-19 (dated by TCRdb to the early 2020s). Libraries were made using the immunoSEQ multiplex PCR assay. Imported from immuneACCESS, the table was reduced by TCRdb to in-frame sequences with V and J called. These copies leave out some clones; in studies compared against another copy, an unresolved V gene accounts for under half, and the cause of the remainder is not known. This sample holds 150,000 to 200,000 clones; about 90% were observed only once. The ten largest account for 0.95% to 1.5% of the sample. Sequencing was performed on PBMCs or T cells enriched from blood (not recorded which). These receptors came from a human donor with acute COVID-19. The donor label of this sample is uncertain.

The chain links TRBV6-5 to TRBJ2-4; D not resolved. V shed 6 bases and J shed 0 bases, with 6 bases lying between them. The CDR3 spans 13 residues. The germline gives CDR1 MNHEY, CDR2 SVGAGI. Here the CDR3 reads CASSRLAKNIQYF. For the CDR3, the DNA is TGTGCCAGCAGCAGGCTAGCCAAAAACATTCAGTACTTC.

V and J are TRBV11-2 and TRBJ2-5; a possible D gene is TRBD2 (6 bases). Germline assignment: CDR1 SGHAT and CDR2 FQNNGV. The CDR3 is made up of 16 amino acids. Trimming took 4 bases from V and 4 from J, leaving 19 bases between them. In DNA, the CDR3 is TGTGCCAGCAGCTCCCGGGACTCCATATGGGGAGAGACCCAGTACTTC. Translated: CASSSRDSIWGETQYF.

This chain links TRBV27 with TRBJ1-5, with D hard to call. CDR3 length equals 14 residues. V dropped 5 bases and J dropped 2 bases, with 10 bases sitting between them. CDR1 MNHEY and CDR2 SMNVEV come from the germline V gene (reference sequence). CDR3 sequence reads: CASSPERGNQPQHF. As DNA, the CDR3 is TGTGCCAGCAGTCCCGAGAGAGGCAATCAGCCCCAGCATTTT.

The J gene is TRBJ1-1, the V gene TRBV2, with 11 bases aligning to TRBD1. After removal of 7 bases from V and 3 bases from J, the junction contained 1 base not matched to a gene. The germline V gene has CDR1 SNHLY and CDR2 FYNNEI. There are 13 residues in the CDR3. The DNA of the CDR3 is TGTGCCAGCAAGGGACAGGGGGACACTGAAGCTTTCTTT. Translating gives CASKGQGDTEAFF.

In this sample, this clone turned up once. This sequence joins TRBV19 and TRBJ2-1; 10 bases fit TRBD2. Germline CDR1 and CDR2: LNHDA and SQIVND (reference sequence). V dropped 4 bases and J dropped 2; count of bases not matched to a gene: 2. This CDR3 is 15 amino acids long. The CDR3 DNA is TGTGCCAGTAGTAATAGCGGGGGGCCCTACAATGAGCAGTTCTTC. As protein: CASSNSGGPYNEQFF.

This clone was observed a single time. The rearrangement uses TRBV13 and TRBJ1-3, with TRBD1 as a possible D gene (5 bases). The CDR3 consists of 14 residues. The V gene lost 0 bases and the J gene lost 10 bases, with 13 bases spanning the gap. Germline assignment: CDR1 PRHDT and CDR2 FYEKMQ (reference sequence). The CDR3 sequence: CASSLGKPRGTIYF. Written as DNA, the CDR3 is TGTGCCAGCAGCTTAGGCAAGCCCCGGGGGACCATATATTTT. The whole variable domain, remainder taken from reference TRBV13 and TRBJ1-3, is AAGVIQSPRHLIKEKRETATLKCYPIPRHDTVYWYQQGPGQDPQFLISFYEKMQSDKGSIPDRFSAQQFSDYHSELNMSSLELGDSALYFCASSLGKPRGTIYFGEGSWLTVV.

This sequence joins TRBV30 and TRBJ1-6, with 8 bases matching TRBD1. V was pared by 3 bases and J by 14 bases, with 12 bases of the junction left unmatched. The CDR3 has 14 residues. Germline lookup yields CDR1 GTSNPN and CDR2 SVGIG (reference sequence). The CDR3 loop reads CAWSPGTGGRALHF. Here the CDR3 DNA reads TGTGCCTGGAGCCCAGGGACAGGTGGCAGGGCCCTCCACTTT.

In nucleotides, the CDR3 is TGTGCCTGGATAGGGGTTGAAGCTTTCTTT. Translated, it gives CAWIGVEAFF. V is TRBV30 and J is TRBJ1-1; D might be TRBD1 (5 bases). This CDR3 has 10 amino acids. The ends were cut back, 4 bases at V and 7 bases at J, with 7 bases in the middle. Germline values: CDR1 GTSNPN, CDR2 SVGIG (reference sequence).

V usage is TRBV6-5 and J usage is TRBJ2-2, with a tentative D call TRBD2 (6 bases). V lost 5 bases and J 3 bases, leaving 13 bases between the germline ends. CDR1 is MNHEY and CDR2 is SVGAGI in the germline V gene. CDR3 size: 15 residues. The CDR3 DNA follows: TGTGCCAGCAGTCTGCGGGACTTTCACACCGGGGAGCTGTTTTTT. This sequence encodes CASSLRDFHTGELFF.

V and J are TRBV24-1 and TRBJ1-1, with a possible D match to TRBD1 (6 bases). Trimming cost V 7 bases and J 0 bases, with 8 bases left between them. Per the germline V gene, CDR1 is KGHDR and CDR2 is SFDVKD. This CDR3 is 13 amino acids long. CDR3 nucleotides: TGTGCCACCAGAGGACAGTTGAACACTGAAGCTTTCTTT. Amino acid sequence: CATRGQLNTEAFF.

The chain recombines TRBV2 with TRBJ1-1; D gene unclear. This CDR3 is 15 amino acids long. CDR1 SNHLY and CDR2 FYNNEI come from the germline V gene. V dropped 0 bases and J dropped 4 bases, with 12 bases sitting between them. The CDR3 sequence: CASSEARPFFTEAFF. The CDR3 DNA follows: TGTGCCAGCAGTGAAGCGAGGCCCTTCTTCACTGAAGCTTTCTTT. The full variable domain, with the rest looked up from reference TRBV2 and TRBJ1-1, is EPEVTQTPSHQVTQMGQEVILRCVPISNHLYFYWYRQILGQKVEFLVSFYNNEISEKSEIFDDQFSVERPDGSNFTLKIRSTKLEDSAMYFCASSEARPFFTEAFFGQGTRLTVV.

J is TRBJ1-1 and V is TRBV6-5; 8 bases are a match to TRBD1. Looked up from germline, CDR1 is MNHEY and CDR2 is SVGAGI. This CDR3 has 14 amino acids. Losses at the gene ends were 0 bases for V and 4 bases for J; bases not matched to a gene: 1. CDR3 loop: CASSYSGTGTEAFF. DNA for the CDR3: TGTGCCAGCAGTTACTCCGGGACAGGCACTGAAGCTTTCTTT.

The table lists this clone with a count of one. The chain carries TRBV19 and TRBJ2-7; TRBD1 matches 9 bases. This CDR3 comprises 15 residues. Germline V gives CDR1 LNHDA, CDR2 SQIVND (reference sequence). V lost 3 bases to trimming and J lost 6 bases; unmatched junction nucleotides: 9. CDR3: CASSIGTGTAFEQYF. The CDR3 DNA is TGTGCCAGTAGTATTGGGACAGGGACGGCGTTCGAGCAGTACTTC.

The count of this clone is one. This sequence joins TRBV5-1 and TRBJ2-7; 7 bases agree with TRBD1. V was clipped by 0 bases and J by 3 bases; unmatched bases: 6. Germline CDR1 SGHRS, CDR2 YFSETQ. This CDR3 spans 15 amino acids. Written as DNA, the CDR3 is TGCGCCAGCAGCTTGGGGACAGGACCATACTACGAGCAGTACTTC. Encoded protein: CASSLGTGPYYEQYF.